This T cell receptor (beta chain) emerged from a study of radiotherapy plus CTLA-4 blockade in lung cancer. Study at large: For 15% to 20% of patients, objective responses occurred, and around 31% had disease control. Findings of the study overall: Tumor-origin TCR clones grew in blood after radiotherapy plus ipilimumab.

Details on this clone: Its antigen is unknown.

The method was immunoSEQ multiplex PCR; TCRdb's version includes in-frame clones alone and lacks a portion of them. The sample lists some 51,000 clones; around 75% were seen once. Sequenced material: peripheral blood, taken from a patient treated with radiotherapy plus ipilimumab. This clonotype originated in a human donor with non-small cell lung cancer who had a complete response to radiotherapy plus ipilimumab.

CDR3 nucleotides: TGTGCCAGTAGTATAAAACTCCTTTCTAGCGGGATTTTCCCAGATACGCAGTATTTT. Protein product: CASSIKLLSSGIFPDTQYF. This chain uses TRBV19 with TRBJ2-3; 9 bases align to TRBD2. The CDR3 is 19 residues long. V was clipped by 2 bases and J by 4 bases; unmatched bases: 16. Germline V CDR1 and CDR2: LNHDA, SQIVND (reference sequence). The variable domain in full, with the rest retrieved from reference TRBV19 and TRBJ2-3, is DGGITQSPKYLFRKEGQNVTLSCEQNLNHDAMYWYRQDPGQGLRLIYYSQIVNDFQKGDIAEGYSVSREKKESFPLTVTSAQKNPTAFYLCASSIKLLSSGIFPDTQYFGPGTRLTVL.